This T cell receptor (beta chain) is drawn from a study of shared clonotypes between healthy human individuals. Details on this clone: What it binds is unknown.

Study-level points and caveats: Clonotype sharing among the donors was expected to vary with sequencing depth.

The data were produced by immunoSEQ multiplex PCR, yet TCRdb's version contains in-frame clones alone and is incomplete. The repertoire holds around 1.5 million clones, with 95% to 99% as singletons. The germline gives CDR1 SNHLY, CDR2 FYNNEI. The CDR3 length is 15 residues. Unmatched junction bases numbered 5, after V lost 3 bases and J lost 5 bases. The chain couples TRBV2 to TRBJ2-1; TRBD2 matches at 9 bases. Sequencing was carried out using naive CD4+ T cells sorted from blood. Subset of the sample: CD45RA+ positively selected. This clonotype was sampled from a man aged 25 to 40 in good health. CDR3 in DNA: TGTGCCAGCAGTGAGCCCAGCGGGAGGAACAATGAGCAGTTCTTC. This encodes CASSEPSGRNNEQFF. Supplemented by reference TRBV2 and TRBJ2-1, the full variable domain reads EPEVTQTPSHQVTQMGQEVILRCVPISNHLYFYWYRQILGQKVEFLVSFYNNEISEKSEIFDDQFSVERPDGSNFTLKIRSTKLEDSAMYFCASSEPSGRNNEQFFGPGTRLTVL.